This entry lists 5 T cell receptor beta chains sequenced from one sample in a study of blood T cell repertoires in COVID-19. The repertoire was sequenced with immunoSEQ multiplex PCR; TCRdb's copy has only in-frame clones and lacks some. The top ten clones hold 2% to 3% of a sample with 200,000 to 250,000 clones, almost 85% of them seen once. Input material: peripheral blood. Receptors were obtained from a woman in her 70s with COVID-19, enrolled during active disease.

This sequence joins TRBV4-1 and TRBJ2-7; 8 bases are shared with TRBD1. The CDR3 contains 15 residues. V lost 5 bases to trimming and J lost 2 bases; unmatched junction nucleotides: 8. Germline V gene sequence: CDR1 MGHRA, CDR2 YSYEKL. The CDR3 protein is CASSGRGTGPYEQYF. DNA of the CDR3: TGCGCCAGCAGCGGACGCGGGACAGGCCCCTACGAGCAGTACTTC.

The V and J genes are TRBV7-9 and TRBJ2-5, with a possible D match to TRBD1 (6 bases). Germline V lookup: CDR1 SEHNR, CDR2 FQNEAQ (reference sequence). The CDR3 sequence is 13 residues long. The V gene lost 8 bases and the J gene lost 3 bases, with 13 bases spanning the gap. The CDR3 loop is CASAGTRKETQYF. CDR3 in DNA: TGTGCCAGCGCCGGGACACGGAAAGAGACCCAGTACTTC.

The V gene is TRBV6-2 or TRBV6-3, the J gene TRBJ2-2; D is possibly TRBD2 (5 bases). The CDR3 loop spans 14 amino acids. V was trimmed by 6 bases and J by 7 bases, leaving 15 bases between them. The germline V gene encodes CDR1 MNHEY and CDR2 SVGEGT. CDR3 loop: CASSSGVTIGELFF. CDR3 sequence (DNA): TGTGCCAGCAGCTCCGGGGTCACCATCGGGGAGCTGTTTTTT.

The chain links TRBV19 to TRBJ1-5; possibly TRBD1 for D (6 bases). The V end was cut by 6 bases, the J end by 3 bases, with 24 bases between. This CDR3 spans 18 amino acids. The germline CDR1 and CDR2 sequences are LNHDA and SQIVND (reference sequence). CDR3 sequence (DNA): TGTGCCAGTAGCAGGGGAGGGGCTGCCCCGGTTATCAATCAGCCCCAGCATTTT. This codes for CASSRGGAAPVINQPQHF. Supplemented by reference TRBV19 and TRBJ1-5, the full variable domain reads DGGITQSPKYLFRKEGQNVTLSCEQNLNHDAMYWYRQDPGQGLRLIYYSQIVNDFQKGDIAEGYSVSREKKESFPLTVTSAQKNPTAFYLCASSRGGAAPVINQPQHFGDGTRLSIL.

Of note for this clone: At the DNA level, this CDR3 is encoded by other sequences in the same sample as well. The rearrangement uses TRBV5-8 and TRBJ1-6; 10 nucleotides line up with TRBD1. Per germline, CDR1 SGHTS and CDR2 YDEGEE. Trimming took 3 bases from V and 8 from J; bases not matched to a gene: 2. The CDR3 is 14 amino acids. The CDR3 sequence: CASSSGTGDSPLHF. Here the CDR3 DNA reads TGTGCCAGCAGCTCTGGGACAGGGGATTCACCCCTCCACTTT. Full variable domain (remainder filled in from reference TRBV5-8 and TRBJ1-6): EAGVTQSPTHLIKTRGQQATLRCSPISGHTSVYWYQQALGLGLQFLLWYDEGEERNRGNFPPRFSGRQFPNYSSELNVNALELEDSALYLCASSSGTGDSPLHFGNGTRLTVT.